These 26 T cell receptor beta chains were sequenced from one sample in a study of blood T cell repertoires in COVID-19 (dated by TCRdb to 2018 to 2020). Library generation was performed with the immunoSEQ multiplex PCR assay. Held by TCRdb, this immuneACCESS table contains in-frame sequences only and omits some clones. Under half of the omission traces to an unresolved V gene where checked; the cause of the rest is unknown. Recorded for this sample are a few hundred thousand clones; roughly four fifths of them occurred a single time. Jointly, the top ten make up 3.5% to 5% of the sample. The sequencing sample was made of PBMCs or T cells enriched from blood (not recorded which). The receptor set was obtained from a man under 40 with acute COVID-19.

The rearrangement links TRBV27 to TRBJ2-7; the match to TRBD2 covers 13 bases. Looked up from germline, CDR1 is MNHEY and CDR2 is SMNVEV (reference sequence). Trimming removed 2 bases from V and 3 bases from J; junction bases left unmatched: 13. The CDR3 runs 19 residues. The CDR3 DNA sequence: TGTGCCAGCAGTTTAACCGGACTAGCGGGAGATCCGGGGCGCTACGAGCAGTACGTC. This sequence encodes CASSLTGLAGDPGRYEQYV.

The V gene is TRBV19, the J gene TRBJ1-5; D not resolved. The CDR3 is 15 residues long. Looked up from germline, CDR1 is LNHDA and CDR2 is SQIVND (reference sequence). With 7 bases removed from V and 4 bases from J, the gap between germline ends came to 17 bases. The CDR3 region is CASNPQEGVNQPQHF. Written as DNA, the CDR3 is TGTGCCAGTAATCCCCAGGAGGGAGTTAATCAGCCCCAGCATTTT.

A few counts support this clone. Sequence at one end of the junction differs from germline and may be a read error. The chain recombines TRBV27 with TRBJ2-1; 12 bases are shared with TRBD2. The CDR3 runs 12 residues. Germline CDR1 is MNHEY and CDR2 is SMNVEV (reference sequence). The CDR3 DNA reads TGTGCCAGCAGTACCCTAGCGGGGGGGCTAGTCTTC. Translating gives CASSTLAGGLVF.

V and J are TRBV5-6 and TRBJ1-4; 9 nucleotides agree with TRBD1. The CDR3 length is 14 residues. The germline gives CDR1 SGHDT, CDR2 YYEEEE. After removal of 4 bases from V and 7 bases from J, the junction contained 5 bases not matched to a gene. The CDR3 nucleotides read TGTGCCAGCAGCCCGGGACAGGGTTTTGAAAAACTGTTTTTT. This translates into CASSPGQGFEKLFF.

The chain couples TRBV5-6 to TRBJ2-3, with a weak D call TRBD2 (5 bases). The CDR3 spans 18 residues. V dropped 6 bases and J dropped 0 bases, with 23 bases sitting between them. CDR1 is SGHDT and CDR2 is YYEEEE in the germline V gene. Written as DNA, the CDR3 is TGTGCCAGCACTCCTTGGGCGGGTAAGAGGTCTAGCACAGATACGCAGTATTTT. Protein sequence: CASTPWAGKRSSTDTQYF.

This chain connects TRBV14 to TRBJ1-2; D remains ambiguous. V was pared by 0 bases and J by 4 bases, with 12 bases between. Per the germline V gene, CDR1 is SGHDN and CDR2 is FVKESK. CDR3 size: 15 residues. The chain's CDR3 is CASSQDYGLTYGYTF. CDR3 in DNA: TGTGCCAGCAGCCAAGATTATGGACTTACCTATGGCTACACCTTC.

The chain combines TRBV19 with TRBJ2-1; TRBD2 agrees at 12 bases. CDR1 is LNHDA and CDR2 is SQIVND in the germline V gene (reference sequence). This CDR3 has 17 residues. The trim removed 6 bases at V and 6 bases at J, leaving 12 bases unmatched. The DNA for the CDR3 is TGTGCCAGTAGCCGCCCCAATTTACTAGCGGGGGGCAATGAGCAGTTCTTC. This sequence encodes CASSRPNLLAGGNEQFF. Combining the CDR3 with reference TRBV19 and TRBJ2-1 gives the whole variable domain DGGITQSPKYLFRKEGQNVTLSCEQNLNHDAMYWYRQDPGQGLRLIYYSQIVNDFQKGDIAEGYSVSREKKESFPLTVTSAQKNPTAFYLCASSRPNLLAGGNEQFFGPGTRLTVL.

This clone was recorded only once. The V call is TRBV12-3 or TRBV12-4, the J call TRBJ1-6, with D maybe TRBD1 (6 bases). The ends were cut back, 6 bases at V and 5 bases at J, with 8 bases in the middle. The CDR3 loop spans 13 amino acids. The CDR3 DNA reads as TGTGCCAGCAGGCGACAGGATAATTCACCCCTCCACTTT. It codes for CASRRQDNSPLHF.

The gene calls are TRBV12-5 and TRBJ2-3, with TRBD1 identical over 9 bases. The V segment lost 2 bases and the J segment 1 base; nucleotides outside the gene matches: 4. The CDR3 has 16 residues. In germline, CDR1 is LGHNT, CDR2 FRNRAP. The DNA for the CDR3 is TGTGCTAGTGGTTTGTATGGGACAGGGCGCACAGATACGCAGTATTTT. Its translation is CASGLYGTGRTDTQYF.

The CDR3 spells CASSLIGAGEQYV. For the CDR3, the DNA is TGCGCCAGCAGCTTGATAGGGGCCGGCGAGCAGTACGTC. The genes are TRBV5-1 and TRBJ2-7, with D perhaps TRBD1 (5 bases). This CDR3 spans 13 amino acids. Germline V gives CDR1 SGHRS, CDR2 YFSETQ. Trimming took off 1 base at V and 6 bases at J, with 11 bases between the two ends.

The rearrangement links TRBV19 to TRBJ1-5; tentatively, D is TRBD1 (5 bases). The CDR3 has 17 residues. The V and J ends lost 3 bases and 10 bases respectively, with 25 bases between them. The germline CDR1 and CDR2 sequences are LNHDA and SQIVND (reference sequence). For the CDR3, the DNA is TGTGCCAGTAGTATGCGAACAGGCCCTACGTCCGAGGCCCCCCAGCATTTT. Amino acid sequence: CASSMRTGPTSEAPQHF.

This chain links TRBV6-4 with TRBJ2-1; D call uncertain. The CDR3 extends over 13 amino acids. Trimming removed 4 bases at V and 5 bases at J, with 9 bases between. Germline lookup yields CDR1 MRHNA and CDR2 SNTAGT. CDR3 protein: CASSVTYDNEQFF. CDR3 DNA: TGTGCCAGCAGTGTAACCTACGACAATGAGCAGTTCTTC.

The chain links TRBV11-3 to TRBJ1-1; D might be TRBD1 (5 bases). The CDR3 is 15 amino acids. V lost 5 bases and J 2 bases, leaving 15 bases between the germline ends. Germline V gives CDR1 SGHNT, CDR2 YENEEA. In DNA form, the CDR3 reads TGTGCCAGCAGCGTAGCCTACAGGAAAAACACTGAAGCTTTCTTT. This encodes CASSVAYRKNTEAFF.

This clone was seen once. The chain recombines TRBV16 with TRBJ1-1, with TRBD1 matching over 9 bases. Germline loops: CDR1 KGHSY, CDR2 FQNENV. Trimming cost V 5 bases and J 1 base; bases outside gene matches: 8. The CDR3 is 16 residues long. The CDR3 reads CASSLSTGGSNTEAFF. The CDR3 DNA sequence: TGTGCCAGCAGCTTGTCGACAGGGGGTTCGAACACTGAAGCTTTCTTT.

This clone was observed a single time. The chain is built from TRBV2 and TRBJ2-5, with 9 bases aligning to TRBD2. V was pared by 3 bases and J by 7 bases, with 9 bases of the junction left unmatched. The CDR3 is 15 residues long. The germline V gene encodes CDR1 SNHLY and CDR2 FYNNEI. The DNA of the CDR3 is TGTGCCAGCAGTGATAGCGGGGGACCAAGTCTGACCCAGTACTTC. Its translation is CASSDSGGPSLTQYF.

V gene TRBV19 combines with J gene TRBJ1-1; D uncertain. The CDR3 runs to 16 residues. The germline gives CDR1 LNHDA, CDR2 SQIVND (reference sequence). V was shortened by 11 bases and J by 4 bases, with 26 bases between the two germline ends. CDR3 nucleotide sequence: TGTGCCGTGCGCGTCGGGATCGGGCGAGTGGGCACTGAAGCTTTCTTT. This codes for CAVRVGIGRVGTEAFF.

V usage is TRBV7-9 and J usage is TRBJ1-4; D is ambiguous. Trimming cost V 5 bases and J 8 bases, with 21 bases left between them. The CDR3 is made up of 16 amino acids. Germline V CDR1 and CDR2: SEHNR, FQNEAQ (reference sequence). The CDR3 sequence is CASSPPRGEGGEKLFF. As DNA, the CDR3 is TGTGCCAGCAGCCCACCGCGGGGAGAGGGAGGCGAAAAACTGTTTTTT.

CDR3 sequence: CSVASSRDRFNVLTF. As DNA, the CDR3 is TGCAGCGTTGCGTCGTCCCGGGACAGGTTCAACGTCCTGACTTTC. This rearrangement joins TRBV29-1 to TRBJ2-6; TRBD1 matches 8 bases. Germline V gene data show CDR1 as SQVTM and CDR2 as ANQGSEA. Trimming removed 4 bases from V and 9 bases from J; junction bases left unmatched: 11. The CDR3 is 15 amino acids.

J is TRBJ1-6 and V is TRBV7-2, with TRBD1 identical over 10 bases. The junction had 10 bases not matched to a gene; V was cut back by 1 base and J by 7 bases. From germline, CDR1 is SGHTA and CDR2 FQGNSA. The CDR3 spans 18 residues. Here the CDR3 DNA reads TGTGCCAGCAGCTTAGGAATTGGGACAGGGGTATCCAATTCACCCCTCCACTTT. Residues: CASSLGIGTGVSNSPLHF.

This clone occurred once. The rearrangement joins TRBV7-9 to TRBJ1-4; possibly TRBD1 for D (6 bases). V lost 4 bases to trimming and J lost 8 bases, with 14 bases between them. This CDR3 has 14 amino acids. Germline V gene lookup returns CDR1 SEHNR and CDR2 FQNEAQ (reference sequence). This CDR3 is CASSSTTGLEKLFF. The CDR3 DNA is TGTGCCAGCAGCTCAACCACAGGGTTGGAAAAACTGTTTTTT. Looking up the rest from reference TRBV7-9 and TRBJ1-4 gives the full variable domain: DTGVSQNPRHKITKRGQNVTFRCDPISEHNRLYWYRQTLGQGPEFLTYFQNEAQLEKSRLLSDRFSAERPKGSFSTLEIQRTEQGDSAMYLCASSSTTGLEKLFFGSGTQLSVL.

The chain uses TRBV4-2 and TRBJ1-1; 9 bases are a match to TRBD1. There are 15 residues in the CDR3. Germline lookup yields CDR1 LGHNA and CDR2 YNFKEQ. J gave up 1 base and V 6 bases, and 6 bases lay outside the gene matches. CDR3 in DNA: TGTGCCAGCAGAACAGGGGGCGCCGGGAACACTGAAGCTTTCTTT. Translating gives CASRTGGAGNTEAFF.

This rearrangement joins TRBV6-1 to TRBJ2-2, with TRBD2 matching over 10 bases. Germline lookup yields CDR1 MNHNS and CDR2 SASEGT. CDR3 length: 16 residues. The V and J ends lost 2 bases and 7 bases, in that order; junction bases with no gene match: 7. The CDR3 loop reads CASSEHSGGANGELFF. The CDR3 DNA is TGTGCCAGCAGTGAACACAGCGGGGGGGCTAACGGGGAGCTGTTTTTT.

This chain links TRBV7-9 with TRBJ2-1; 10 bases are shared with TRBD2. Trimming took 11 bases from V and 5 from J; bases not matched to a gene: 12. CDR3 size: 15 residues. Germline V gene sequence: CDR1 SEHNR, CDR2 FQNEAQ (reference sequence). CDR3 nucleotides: TGTGCCTCATCCCTCCTAGCGGGGGTTCACAATGAGCAGTTCTTC. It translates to CASSLLAGVHNEQFF.

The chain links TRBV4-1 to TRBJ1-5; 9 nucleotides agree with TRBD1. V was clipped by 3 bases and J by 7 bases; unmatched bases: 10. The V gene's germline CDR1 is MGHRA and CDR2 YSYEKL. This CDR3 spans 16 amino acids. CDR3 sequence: CASSHDPTGGGQPQHF. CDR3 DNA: TGCGCCAGCAGCCACGACCCAACAGGGGGCGGGCAGCCCCAGCATTTT.

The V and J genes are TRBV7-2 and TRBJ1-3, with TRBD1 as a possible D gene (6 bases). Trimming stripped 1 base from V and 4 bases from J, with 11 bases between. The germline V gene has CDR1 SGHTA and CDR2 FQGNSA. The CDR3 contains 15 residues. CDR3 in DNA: TGTGCCAGCAGCTTAGAGCTGGGGGCAGGAAACACCATATATTTT. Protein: CASSLELGAGNTIYF.

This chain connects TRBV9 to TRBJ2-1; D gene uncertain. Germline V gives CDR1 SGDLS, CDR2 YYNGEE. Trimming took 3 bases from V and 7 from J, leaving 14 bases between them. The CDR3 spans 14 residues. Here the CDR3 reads CASSGYGSGNEQFF. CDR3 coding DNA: TGTGCCAGCAGCGGCTACGGATCCGGGAATGAGCAGTTCTTC.